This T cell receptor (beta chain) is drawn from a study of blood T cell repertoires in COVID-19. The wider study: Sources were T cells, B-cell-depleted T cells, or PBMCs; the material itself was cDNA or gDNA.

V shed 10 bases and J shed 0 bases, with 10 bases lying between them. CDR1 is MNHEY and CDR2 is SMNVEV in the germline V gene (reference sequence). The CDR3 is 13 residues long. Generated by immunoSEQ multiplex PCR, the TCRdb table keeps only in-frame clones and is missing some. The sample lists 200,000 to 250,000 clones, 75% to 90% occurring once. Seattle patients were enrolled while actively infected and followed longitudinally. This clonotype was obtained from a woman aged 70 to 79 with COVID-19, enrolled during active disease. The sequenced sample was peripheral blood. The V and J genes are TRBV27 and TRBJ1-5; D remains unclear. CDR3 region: CATSTYSNQPQHF. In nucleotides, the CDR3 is TGTGCCACCTCCACCTATAGCAATCAGCCCCAGCATTTT.